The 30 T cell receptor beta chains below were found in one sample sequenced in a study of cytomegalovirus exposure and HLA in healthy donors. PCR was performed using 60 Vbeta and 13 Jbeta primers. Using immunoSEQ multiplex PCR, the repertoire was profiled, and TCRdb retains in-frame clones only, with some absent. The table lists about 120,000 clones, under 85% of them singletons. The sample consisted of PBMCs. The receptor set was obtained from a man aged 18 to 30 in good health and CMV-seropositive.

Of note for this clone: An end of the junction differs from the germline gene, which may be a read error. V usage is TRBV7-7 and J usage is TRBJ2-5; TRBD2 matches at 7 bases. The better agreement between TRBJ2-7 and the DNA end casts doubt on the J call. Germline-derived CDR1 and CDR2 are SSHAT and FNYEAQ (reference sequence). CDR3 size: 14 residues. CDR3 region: CASSPRASGYEQYF. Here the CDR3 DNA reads TGTGCTAGCAGCCCCCGGGCTAGCGGTTACGAGCAGTACTTC.

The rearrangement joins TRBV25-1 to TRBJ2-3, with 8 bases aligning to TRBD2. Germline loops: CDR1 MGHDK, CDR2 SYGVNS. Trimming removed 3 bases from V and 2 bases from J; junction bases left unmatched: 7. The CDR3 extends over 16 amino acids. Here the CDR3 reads CASSDSSGYPTDTQYF. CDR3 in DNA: TGTGCCAGCAGTGACTCTAGCGGGTATCCCACAGATACGCAGTATTTT. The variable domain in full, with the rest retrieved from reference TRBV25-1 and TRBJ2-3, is EADIYQTPRYLVIGTGKKITLECSQTMGHDKMYWYQQDPGMELHLIHYSYGVNSTEKGDLSSESTVSRIRTEHFPLTLESARPSHTSQYLCASSDSSGYPTDTQYFGPGTRLTVL.

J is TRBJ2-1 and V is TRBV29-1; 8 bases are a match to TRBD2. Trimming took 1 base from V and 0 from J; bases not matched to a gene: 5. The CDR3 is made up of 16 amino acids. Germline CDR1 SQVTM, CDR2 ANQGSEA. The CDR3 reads CSVEASAGGSYNEQFF. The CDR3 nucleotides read TGCAGCGTTGAAGCCTCCGCGGGGGGCTCCTACAATGAGCAGTTCTTC.

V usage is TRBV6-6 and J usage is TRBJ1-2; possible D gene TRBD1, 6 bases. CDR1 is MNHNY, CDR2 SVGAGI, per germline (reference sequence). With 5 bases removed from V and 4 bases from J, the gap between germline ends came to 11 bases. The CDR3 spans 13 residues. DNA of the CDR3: TGTGCCAGCAGTCTCGGACAGCTCTATGGCTACACCTTC. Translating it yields CASSLGQLYGYTF.

The CDR3 DNA sequence: TGTGCCAGCAGTCCAGGACTGTTTAGCAATCAGCCCCAGCATTTT. Translating gives CASSPGLFSNQPQHF. This chain joins TRBV7-2 and TRBJ1-5; D remains unclear. The germline V gene encodes CDR1 SGHTA and CDR2 FQGNSA. The V end lost 6 bases, the J end lost 0 bases, and 12 bases lay between the germline ends. This CDR3 has 15 residues.

CDR3 sequence reads: CASSPTTGTGGAATNEKLFF. The CDR3 DNA follows: TGTGCCAGCTCCCCTACAACCGGGACAGGGGGGGCCGCAACTAATGAAAAACTGTTTTTT. The chain combines TRBV18 with TRBJ1-4; 11 nucleotides align to TRBD1. Germline trimming cut 6 bases from V and 0 bases from J; bases unmatched to any gene: 15. CDR1 KGHSH and CDR2 LQKENI come from the germline V gene. The CDR3 is made up of 20 amino acids. Full variable domain (rest looked up from reference TRBV18 and TRBJ1-4): NAGVMQNPRHLVRRRGQEARLRCSPMKGHSHVYWYRQLPEEGLKFMVYLQKENIIDESGMPKERFSAEFPKEGPSILRIQQVVRGDSAAYFCASSPTTGTGGAATNEKLFFGSGTQLSVL.

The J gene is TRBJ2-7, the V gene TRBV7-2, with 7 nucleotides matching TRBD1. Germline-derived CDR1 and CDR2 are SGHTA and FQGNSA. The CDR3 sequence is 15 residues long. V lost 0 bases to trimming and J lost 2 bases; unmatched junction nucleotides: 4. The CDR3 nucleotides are TGTGCCAGCAGCTTAGCGACAGGGAGTCCCTACGAGCAGTACTTC. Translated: CASSLATGSPYEQYF.

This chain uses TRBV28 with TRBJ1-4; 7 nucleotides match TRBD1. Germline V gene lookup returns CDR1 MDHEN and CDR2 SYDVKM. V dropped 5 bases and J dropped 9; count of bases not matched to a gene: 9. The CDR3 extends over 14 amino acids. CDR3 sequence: CASSPGQERKKLFF. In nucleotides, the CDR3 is TGTGCCAGCAGTCCTGGACAGGAAAGGAAAAAACTGTTTTTT.

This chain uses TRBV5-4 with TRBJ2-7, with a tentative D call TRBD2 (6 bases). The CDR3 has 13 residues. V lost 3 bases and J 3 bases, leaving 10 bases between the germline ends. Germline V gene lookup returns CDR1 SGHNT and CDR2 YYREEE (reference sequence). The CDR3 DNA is TGTGCCAGCAGCTGGGACTTGGACTACGAGCAGTACTTC. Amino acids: CASSWDLDYEQYF.

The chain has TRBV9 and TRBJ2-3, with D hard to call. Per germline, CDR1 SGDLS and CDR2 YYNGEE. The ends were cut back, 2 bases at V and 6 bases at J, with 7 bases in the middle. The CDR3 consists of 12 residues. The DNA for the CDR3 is TGTGCCAGCAGCGTGTTAGAGGATACGCAGTATTTT. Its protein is CASSVLEDTQYF.

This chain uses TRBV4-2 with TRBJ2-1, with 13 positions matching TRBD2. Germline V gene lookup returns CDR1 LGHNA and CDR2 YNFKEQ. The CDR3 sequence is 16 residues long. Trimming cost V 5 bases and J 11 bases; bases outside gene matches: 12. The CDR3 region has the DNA TGTGCCAGCAGCGAGAGTCTGGGACTAGCGGGGAGTAAGCAGTTCTTC. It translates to CASSESLGLAGSKQFF.

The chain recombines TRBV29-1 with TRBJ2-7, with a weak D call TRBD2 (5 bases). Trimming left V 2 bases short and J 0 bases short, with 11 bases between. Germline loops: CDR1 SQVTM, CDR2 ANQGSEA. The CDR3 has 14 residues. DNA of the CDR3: TGCAGCGTTGAACCCAGCGGAAGCTCCTACGAGCAGTACTTC. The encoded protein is CSVEPSGSSYEQYF.

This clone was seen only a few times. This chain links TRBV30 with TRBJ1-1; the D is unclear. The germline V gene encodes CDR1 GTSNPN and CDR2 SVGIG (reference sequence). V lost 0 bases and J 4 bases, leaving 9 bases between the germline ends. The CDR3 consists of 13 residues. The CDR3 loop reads CAWSVQIRTEAFF. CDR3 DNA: TGTGCCTGGAGTGTACAAATTCGCACTGAAGCTTTCTTT.

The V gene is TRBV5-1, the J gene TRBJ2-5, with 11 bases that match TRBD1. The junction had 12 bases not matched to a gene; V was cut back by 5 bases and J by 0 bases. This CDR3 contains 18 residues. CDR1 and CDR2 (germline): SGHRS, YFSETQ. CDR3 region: CASSFPGQGDSNQETQYF. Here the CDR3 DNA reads TGCGCCAGCAGTTTTCCGGGACAGGGGGATTCGAACCAAGAGACCCAGTACTTC.

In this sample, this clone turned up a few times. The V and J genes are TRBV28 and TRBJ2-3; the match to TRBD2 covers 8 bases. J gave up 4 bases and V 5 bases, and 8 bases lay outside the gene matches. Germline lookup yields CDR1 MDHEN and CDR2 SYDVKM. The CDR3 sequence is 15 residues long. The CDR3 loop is CASSPWTSFSDTQYF. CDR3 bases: TGTGCCAGCAGTCCTTGGACTAGCTTCTCAGATACGCAGTATTTT.

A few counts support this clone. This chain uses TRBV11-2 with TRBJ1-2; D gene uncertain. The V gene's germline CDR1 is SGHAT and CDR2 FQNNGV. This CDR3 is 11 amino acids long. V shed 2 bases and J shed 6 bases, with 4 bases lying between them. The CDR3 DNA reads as TGTGCCAGCAGCTTATATAATGGCTACACCTTC. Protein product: CASSLYNGYTF.

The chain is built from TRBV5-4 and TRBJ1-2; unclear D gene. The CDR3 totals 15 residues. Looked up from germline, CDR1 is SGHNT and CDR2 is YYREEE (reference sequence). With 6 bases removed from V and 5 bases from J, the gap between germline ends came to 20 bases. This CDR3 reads CASIPFQSSGYGYTF. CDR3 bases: TGTGCCAGCATCCCTTTTCAATCTAGTGGGTATGGCTACACCTTC.

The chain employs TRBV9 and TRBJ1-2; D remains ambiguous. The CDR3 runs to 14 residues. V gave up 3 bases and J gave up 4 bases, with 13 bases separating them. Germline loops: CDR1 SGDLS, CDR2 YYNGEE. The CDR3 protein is CASSEVGGTYGYTF. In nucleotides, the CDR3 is TGTGCCAGCAGCGAGGTTGGCGGTACCTATGGCTACACCTTC.

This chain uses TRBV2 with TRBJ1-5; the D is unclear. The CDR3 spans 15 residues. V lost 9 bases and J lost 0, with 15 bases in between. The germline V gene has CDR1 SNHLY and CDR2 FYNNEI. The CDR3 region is CASGEESYSNQPQHF. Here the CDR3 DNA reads TGTGCCAGTGGGGAGGAGTCCTATAGCAATCAGCCCCAGCATTTT.

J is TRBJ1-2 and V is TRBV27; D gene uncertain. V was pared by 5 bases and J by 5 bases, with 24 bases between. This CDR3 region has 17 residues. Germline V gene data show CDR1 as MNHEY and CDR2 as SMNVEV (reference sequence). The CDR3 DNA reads TGTGCCAGCAGTCCCCTAGTCACAGAGGGCGTGAGGTATGGCTACACCTTC. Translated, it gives CASSPLVTEGVRYGYTF.

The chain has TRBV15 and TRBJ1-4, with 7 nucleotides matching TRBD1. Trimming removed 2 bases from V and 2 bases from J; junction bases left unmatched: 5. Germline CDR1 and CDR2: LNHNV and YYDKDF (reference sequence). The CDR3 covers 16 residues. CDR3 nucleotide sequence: TGTGCCACCAGCAGAATCACAGGGGCTACTAATGAAAAACTGTTTTTT. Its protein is CATSRITGATNEKLFF.

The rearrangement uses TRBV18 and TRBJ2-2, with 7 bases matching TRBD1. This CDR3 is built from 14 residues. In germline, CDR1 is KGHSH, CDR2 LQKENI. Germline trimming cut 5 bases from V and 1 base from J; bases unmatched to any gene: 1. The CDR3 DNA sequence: TGTGCCAGCTCAGGGACAGAGAACACCGGGGAGCTGTTTTTT. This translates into CASSGTENTGELFF.

CDR3 DNA sequence: TGTGCCAGCACCATCGGGGGTTATAGCAATCAGCCCCAGCATTTT. Translated: CASTIGGYSNQPQHF. This chain uses TRBV6-6 with TRBJ1-5, with D possibly TRBD1 on 5 matching bases. Germline CDR1 reads MNHNY; CDR2 reads SVGAGI (reference sequence). This CDR3 has 15 amino acids. Trimming took 7 bases from V and 0 from J, leaving 13 bases between them.

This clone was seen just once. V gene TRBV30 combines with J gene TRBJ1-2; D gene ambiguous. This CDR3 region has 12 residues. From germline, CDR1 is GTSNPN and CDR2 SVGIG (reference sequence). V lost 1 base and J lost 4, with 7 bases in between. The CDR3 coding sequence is TGTGCCTGGAGTGGAGAGGGCTATGGCTACACCTTC. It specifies CAWSGEGYGYTF.

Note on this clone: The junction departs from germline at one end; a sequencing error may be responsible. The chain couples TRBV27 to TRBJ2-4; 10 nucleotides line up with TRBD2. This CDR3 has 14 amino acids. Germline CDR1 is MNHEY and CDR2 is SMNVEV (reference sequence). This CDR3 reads CASTSSGSTNSQYF. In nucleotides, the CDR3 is TGTGCCAGTACTTCTAGCGGGAGTACGAACAGTCAGTACTTC.

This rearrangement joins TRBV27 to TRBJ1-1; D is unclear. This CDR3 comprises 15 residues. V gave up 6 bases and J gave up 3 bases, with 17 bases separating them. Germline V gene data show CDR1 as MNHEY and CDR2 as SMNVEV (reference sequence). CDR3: CASSLYDLRDTEAFF. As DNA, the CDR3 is TGTGCCAGCAGCCTATACGACCTTCGGGACACTGAAGCTTTCTTT.

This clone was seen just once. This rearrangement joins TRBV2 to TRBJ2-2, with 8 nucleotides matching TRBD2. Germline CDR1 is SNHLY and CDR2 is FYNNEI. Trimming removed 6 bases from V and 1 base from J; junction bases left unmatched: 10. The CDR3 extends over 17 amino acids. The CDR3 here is CASSFSGNSKNTGELFF. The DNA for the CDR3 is TGTGCCAGCAGCTTTAGCGGGAATTCTAAGAACACCGGGGAGCTGTTTTTT.

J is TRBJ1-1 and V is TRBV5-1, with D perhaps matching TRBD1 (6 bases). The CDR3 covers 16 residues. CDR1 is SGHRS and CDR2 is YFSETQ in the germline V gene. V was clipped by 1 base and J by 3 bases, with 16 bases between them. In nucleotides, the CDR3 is TGCGCCAGCAGCTTGAGTGGCAGGTCAGGGGACACTGAAGCTTTCTTT. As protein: CASSLSGRSGDTEAFF.

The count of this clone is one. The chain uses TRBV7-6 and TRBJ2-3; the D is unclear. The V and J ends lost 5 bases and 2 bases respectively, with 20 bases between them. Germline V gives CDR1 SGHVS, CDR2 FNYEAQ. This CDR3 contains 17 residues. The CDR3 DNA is TGTGCCAGCAGCCTCGAAAATAGTGACTTAGTCACAGATACGCAGTATTTT. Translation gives CASSLENSDLVTDTQYF.

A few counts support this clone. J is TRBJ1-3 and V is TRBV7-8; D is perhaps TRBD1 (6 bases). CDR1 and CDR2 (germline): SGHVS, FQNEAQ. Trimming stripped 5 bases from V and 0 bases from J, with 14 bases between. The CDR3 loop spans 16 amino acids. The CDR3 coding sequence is TGTGCCAGCAGCCCACCTGGGGGCCTCTCTGGAAACACCATATATTTT. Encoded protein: CASSPPGGLSGNTIYF.